The 23 T cell receptor beta chains listed next were all sequenced from one sample in a study of blood T cell repertoires in COVID-19. Sequenced by immunoSEQ multiplex PCR; TCRdb stores in-frame clones only, minus some. The sample comprises about 200,000 clones, more than 75% of which are singletons, and 15% to 20% rests with the top ten. Sequencing was carried out using peripheral blood. The receptors were sampled from a person aged 70 to 79 with COVID-19, enrolled during active disease.

The chain carries TRBV7-9 and TRBJ2-1; 15 bases are a match to TRBD2. The CDR3 has 17 amino acids. Germline CDR1 and CDR2: SEHNR and FQNEAQ (reference sequence). Germline trimming cut 1 base from V and 4 bases from J; bases unmatched to any gene: 2. CDR3 loop: CASSLGGLAGGYNEQFF. In DNA form, the CDR3 reads TGTGCCAGCAGCTTAGGAGGACTAGCGGGAGGGTACAATGAGCAGTTCTTC.

For the CDR3, the DNA is TGTGCCAGCAGTTACTCCGCCAATGAGCAGTTCTTC. It specifies CASSYSANEQFF. V is TRBV25-1 and J is TRBJ2-1; D ambiguous. The CDR3 loop spans 12 amino acids. Trimming took 5 bases from V and 6 from J, leaving 8 bases between them. From germline, CDR1 is MGHDK and CDR2 SYGVNS.

The gene calls are TRBV6-5 and TRBJ1-5, with D hard to call. Trimming removed 7 bases from V and 4 bases from J, with 11 bases in between. The CDR3 is made up of 13 amino acids. Germline V gene data show CDR1 as MNHEY and CDR2 as SVGAGI. Written as DNA, the CDR3 is TGTGCCAGCACCCCCGCCAGGAATCAGCCCCAGCATTTT. This sequence encodes CASTPARNQPQHF.

V gene TRBV29-1 combines with J gene TRBJ2-7; a weak D match, TRBD1 (5 bases). Germline V gene sequence: CDR1 SQVTM, CDR2 ANQGSEA. This CDR3 has 14 residues. Trimming took 5 bases from V and 3 from J, leaving 17 bases between them. The chain's CDR3 is CSVPRQPVYYEQYF. In DNA form, the CDR3 reads TGCAGCGTTCCCCGACAGCCTGTATACTACGAGCAGTACTTC.

The CDR3 nucleotides read TGTGCCAGCAGCCAAGATTGGCGGGAGGCAGGTGAGCAGTTCTTC. It is translated as CASSQDWREAGEQFF. This sequence joins TRBV3-1 (or the pseudogene TRBV3-2) and TRBJ2-1; 8 bases are shared with TRBD2. This CDR3 is 15 amino acids long. The J segment lost 9 bases and the V segment lost 0 bases, leaving 7 bases of the junction unmatched. Germline values: CDR1 LGHDT, CDR2 YNNKEL (reference sequence).

The gene calls are TRBV11-2 and TRBJ2-2; TRBD2 agrees at 11 bases. CDR1 is SGHAT, CDR2 FQNNGV, per germline. The CDR3 is 16 residues long. V was pared by 2 bases and J by 3 bases, with 2 bases of the junction left unmatched. The DNA for the CDR3 is TGTGCCAGCAGCTTATTACTAGCGGGGGACACCGGGGAGCTGTTTTTT. This sequence encodes CASSLLLAGDTGELFF.

The V call is TRBV5-1, the J call TRBJ1-1; TRBD1 matches at 9 bases. CDR1 is SGHRS, CDR2 YFSETQ, per germline. CDR3 length: 16 amino acids. J lost 3 bases, V lost 1 base, and 7 bases had no gene match. CDR3 region: CASSLSSGTGYTEAFF. The CDR3 nucleotides read TGCGCCAGCAGCTTGAGCTCCGGGACAGGGTACACTGAAGCTTTCTTT.

The chain links TRBV9 to TRBJ2-3, with D maybe TRBD1 (5 bases). Germline V gene sequence: CDR1 SGDLS, CDR2 YYNGEE. The V and J ends lost 1 base and 8 bases respectively, with 8 bases between them. CDR3 length: 12 residues. The CDR3: CASSVWGGTQYF. The CDR3 DNA reads as TGTGCCAGCAGCGTATGGGGCGGTACGCAGTATTTT.

J is TRBJ2-1 and V is TRBV3-1 (or the pseudogene TRBV3-2), with TRBD2 matching over 8 bases. V gave up 5 bases and J gave up 7 bases; unmatched junction bases: 13. Germline V gene data show CDR1 as LGHDT and CDR2 as YNNKEL (reference sequence). The CDR3 consists of 16 residues. The CDR3 protein is CASSLFSGIMLNEQFF. The CDR3 nucleotides read TGTGCCAGCAGCTTGTTTAGCGGGATTATGTTAAATGAGCAGTTCTTC.

The chain has TRBV7-2 and TRBJ2-7; 10 bases map to TRBD2. Germline V gene sequence: CDR1 SGHTA, CDR2 FQGNSA. Trimming took 1 base from V and 3 from J; bases not matched to a gene: 9. The CDR3 contains 17 residues. The CDR3 DNA sequence: TGTGCCAGCAGCTTAGTCCCCCCGGGACTAGCGAACTACGAGCAGTACTTC. Translated: CASSLVPPGLANYEQYF.

The chain employs TRBV19 and TRBJ1-6; tentatively, D is TRBD1 (5 bases). The germline V and J ends were trimmed by 4 bases and 6 bases, with 19 bases remaining between them. The germline CDR1 and CDR2 sequences are LNHDA and SQIVND (reference sequence). The CDR3 consists of 17 residues. CDR3 sequence: CASSTGLFSPLNSPLHF. As DNA, the CDR3 is TGTGCCAGTAGTACGGGACTTTTTTCTCCCCTTAATTCACCCCTCCACTTT.

This clone has a handful of counts. The J gene is TRBJ1-1, the V gene TRBV12-3 or TRBV12-4; 7 bases line up with TRBD1. V lost 1 base and J lost 12; bases outside the gene matches: 5. The CDR3 consists of 12 residues. CDR3 sequence: CASSLGPGGPFF. The DNA for the CDR3 is TGTGCCAGCAGTTTAGGGCCAGGGGGACCTTTCTTT.

V and J are TRBV28 and TRBJ2-7, with 7 bases identical to TRBD1. CDR3 size: 13 residues. Unmatched junction bases numbered 8, after V lost 7 bases and J lost 5 bases. Per the germline V gene, CDR1 is MDHEN and CDR2 is SYDVKM. The CDR3 DNA is TGTGCCAGCACAAGGACAGGAGTCGACGAGCAGTACTTC. This encodes CASTRTGVDEQYF. The full variable domain, completed using reference TRBV28 and TRBJ2-7, is DVKVTQSSRYLVKRTGEKVFLECVQDMDHENMFWYRQDPGLGLRLIYFSYDVKMKEKGDIPEGYSVSREKKERFSLILESASTNQTSMYLCASTRTGVDEQYFGPGTRLTVT.

V gene TRBV7-2 combines with J gene TRBJ2-7, with D perhaps matching TRBD2 (6 bases). The V and J ends lost 1 base and 0 bases respectively, with 13 bases between them. Germline V gives CDR1 SGHTA, CDR2 FQGNSA. The CDR3 contains 16 residues. The CDR3 nucleotides read TGTGCCAGCAGCTTAGGCGGGACCAAGAGCTCCTACGAGCAGTACTTC. Translation gives CASSLGGTKSSYEQYF.

The rearrangement joins TRBV5-1 to TRBJ2-7; D perhaps matches TRBD1 (5 bases). The germline CDR1 and CDR2 sequences are SGHRS and YFSETQ. V was clipped by 1 base and J by 1 base, with 9 bases between them. This CDR3 has 14 amino acids. CDR3 in DNA: TGCGCCAGCAGCTTGCGGCAGGGTTCCTACGAGCAGTACTTC. This encodes CASSLRQGSYEQYF.

The rearrangement links TRBV28 to TRBJ1-4; possibly TRBD1 for D (6 bases). Per the germline V gene, CDR1 is MDHEN and CDR2 is SYDVKM. This CDR3 is built from 13 residues. The DNA of the CDR3 is TGTGCAACGAGGGGGAGAAGCTATGAAAAACTGTTTTTT. Residues: CATRGRSYEKLFF.

The chain is built from TRBV13 and TRBJ1-3, with 9 nucleotides matching TRBD1. CDR3 size: 17 residues. V was pared by 3 bases and J by 0 bases, with 6 bases of the junction left unmatched. In germline, CDR1 is PRHDT, CDR2 FYEKMQ (reference sequence). CDR3: CASSLGTGWSSGNTIYF. In nucleotides, the CDR3 is TGTGCCAGCAGCTTGGGGACAGGGTGGAGCTCTGGAAACACCATATATTTT.

The CDR3 region is CASSFDRGLALDEQYF. CDR3 nucleotides: TGTGCCAGCAGCTTCGACCGGGGACTAGCGTTAGACGAGCAGTACTTC. The chain joins TRBV11-2 to TRBJ2-7; the match to TRBD2 covers 10 bases. The CDR3 is 16 amino acids. Germline CDR1 reads SGHAT; CDR2 reads FQNNGV. After removal of 3 bases from V and 5 bases from J, the junction contained 10 bases not matched to a gene.

The J gene is TRBJ2-7, the V gene TRBV11-2; D might be TRBD1 (8 bases). The V gene's germline CDR1 is SGHAT and CDR2 FQNNGV. CDR3 length: 15 amino acids. The ends were cut back, 1 base at V and 3 bases at J, with 13 bases in the middle. CDR3 coding DNA: TGTGCCAGCAGCTTAGGTACAGGGGGGGACTACGAGCAGTACTTC. Encoded protein: CASSLGTGGDYEQYF.

The chain links TRBV18 to TRBJ2-7; D is possibly TRBD1 (5 bases). The CDR3 has 17 amino acids. The V end was cut by 3 bases, the J end by 0 bases, with 18 bases between. Germline lookup yields CDR1 KGHSH and CDR2 LQKENI. The CDR3 loop is CASSPYGQSSLSYEQYF. The CDR3 DNA sequence: TGTGCCAGCTCACCGTACGGACAAAGTTCCCTCTCCTACGAGCAGTACTTC.

The chain couples TRBV19 to TRBJ2-3, with TRBD1 identical over 7 bases. The CDR3 loop spans 15 amino acids. CDR1 is LNHDA and CDR2 is SQIVND in the germline V gene (reference sequence). After removal of 4 bases from V and 2 bases from J, the junction contained 6 bases not matched to a gene. CDR3 loop: CASSTRTGPTDTQYF. For the CDR3, the DNA is TGTGCCAGTAGTACCCGGACAGGACCCACAGATACGCAGTATTTT.

This clone was found once. The chain combines TRBV28 with TRBJ1-1; D not certain. Germline V gene sequence: CDR1 MDHEN, CDR2 SYDVKM. V shed 1 base and J shed 11 bases, with 14 bases lying between them. The CDR3 length is 13 residues. Written as DNA, the CDR3 is TGTGCCAGCAGTTTATTCCAGTTCGGAGACGCTTTCTTT. This translates into CASSLFQFGDAFF.

This chain joins TRBV5-6 and TRBJ2-1, with D uncertain. The CDR3 sequence is 16 residues long. The germline CDR1 and CDR2 sequences are SGHDT and YYEEEE. The V end lost 4 bases, the J end lost 0 bases, and 14 bases lay between the germline ends. CDR3 loop: CASSRFSSSSYNEQFF. CDR3 DNA sequence: TGTGCCAGCAGCCGATTTAGTTCGAGCTCCTACAATGAGCAGTTCTTC.